The clone carrying this T cell receptor beta chain was counted only a few times. The sample belongs to a study of blood T cell repertoires in COVID-19. Looking at the study overall: The United States, Italy and Spain provided the acute and convalescent COVID-19 samples. Sources were T cells, B-cell-depleted T cells, or PBMCs; the material itself was cDNA or gDNA.

Deletions cut 2 bases from V and 7 bases from J, with 13 bases between. Per the germline V gene, CDR1 is SGHNT and CDR2 is YYREEE (reference sequence). The CDR3 has 14 residues. In the authors' workflow: Nucleated cell number was recorded as an estimate derived from reference gene primer amplification. Data came from immunoSEQ multiplex PCR; TCRdb stores just in-frame clones and leaves some out. V and J calls and clone size are given by that table; D and trimming were obtained from the DNA. The table shows around 94,000 clones, with approximately 84% occurring only once. The sample was peripheral blood. The receptor comes from a man between 40 and 49 years old with active or convalescent COVID-19. This sequence joins TRBV5-4 and TRBJ2-1; D is perhaps TRBD1 (6 bases). The CDR3 is CASSFSRGANEQFF. The CDR3 nucleotides read TGTGCCAGCAGCTTTTCCAGGGGTGCAAATGAGCAGTTCTTC.